One and the same sample provided the 16 T cell receptor beta chains below, sequenced in a study of cytomegalovirus exposure and HLA in healthy donors. Use of 60 Vbeta and 13 Jbeta primers characterized the PCR. Measured with immunoSEQ multiplex PCR; TCRdb has only the in-frame clones, and not every one. This table has 140,000 to 150,000 clones, roughly 70% appearing once. What was sequenced was PBMCs. These receptors all come from a woman aged 55-69 years in good health and CMV-seropositive.

The chain recombines TRBV28 with TRBJ2-2; 7 nucleotides align to TRBD2. Germline V gene lookup returns CDR1 MDHEN and CDR2 SYDVKM. V shed 3 bases and J 5 bases; nucleotides not matched to a gene: 6. The CDR3 is made up of 15 amino acids. The chain's CDR3 is CASSFGGRLTGELFF. For the CDR3, the DNA is TGTGCCAGCAGTTTTGGCGGGAGATTGACCGGGGAGCTGTTTTTT.

This chain links TRBV10-2 with TRBJ1-2; TRBD1 might be the D (5 bases). Looked up from germline, CDR1 is WSHSY and CDR2 is SAAADI. Trimming left V 6 bases short and J 3 bases short, with 11 bases between. The CDR3 runs 13 residues. This CDR3 reads CASSGRADYGYTF. CDR3 coding DNA: TGCGCCAGCAGCGGCAGGGCTGACTATGGCTACACCTTC.

V usage is TRBV10-3 and J usage is TRBJ1-4; D perhaps matches TRBD1 (5 bases). The CDR3 covers 14 residues. Germline CDR1 and CDR2: ENHRY and SYGVKD. V dropped 10 bases and J dropped 7 bases, with 19 bases sitting between them. The CDR3 here is CASSKEGRGEKLFF. Written as DNA, the CDR3 is TGTGCCAGCAGCAAAGAGGGGAGGGGTGAAAAACTGTTTTTT.

This clone was found a few times. This chain connects TRBV28 to TRBJ2-3, with TRBD2 matching 10 bases. Germline CDR1 is MDHEN and CDR2 is SYDVKM. Trimming at V came to 1 base and at J to 5 bases, leaving 9 bases not matched to a gene. The CDR3 totals 17 residues. CDR3 region: CASSLFESGRGVDTQYF. CDR3 in DNA: TGTGCCAGCAGTTTATTCGAGAGCGGGAGGGGTGTAGATACGCAGTATTTT.

This clone was detected a few times. The chain links TRBV5-6 to TRBJ1-2; D uncertain. This CDR3 has 16 residues. V lost 0 bases and J lost 5, with 17 bases in between. Germline V gives CDR1 SGHDT, CDR2 YYEEEE. CDR3 nucleotides: TGTGCCAGCAGCTTGGCCAAAGGCGACCCTAGGTATGGCTACACCTTC. This translates into CASSLAKGDPRYGYTF.

This rearrangement joins TRBV10-2 to TRBJ2-1, with 10 bases that match TRBD2. The V gene end was trimmed by 5 bases and the J gene end by 8 bases; junction bases not matched to a gene: 6. The CDR3 is 14 amino acids. Germline-derived CDR1 and CDR2 are WSHSY and SAAADI. The CDR3 bases are TGCGCCAGCAGTCCCTGGCTAGCGGGAGATGAGCAGTTCTTC. Amino acid sequence: CASSPWLAGDEQFF.

The chain links TRBV6-1 to TRBJ2-6; no definite D call. Trimming left V 6 bases short and J 1 base short, with 10 bases between. Germline V gene data show CDR1 as MNHNS and CDR2 as SASEGT. The CDR3 spans 15 residues. The CDR3 protein is CASRGSKSGANVLTF. In DNA, the CDR3 is TGTGCCAGCAGGGGCAGCAAATCTGGGGCCAACGTCCTGACTTTC.

V is TRBV25-1 and J is TRBJ1-5; 7 nucleotides agree with TRBD1. Per germline, CDR1 MGHDK and CDR2 SYGVNS. The CDR3 runs 14 residues. V shed 4 bases and J 3 bases; nucleotides not matched to a gene: 3. The CDR3 bases are TGTGCCAGCAGTGGACAGGGCAACAATCAGCCCCAGCATTTT. It encodes CASSGQGNNQPQHF.

The table lists this clone with a few counts. This chain links TRBV7-9 with TRBJ2-7; TRBD1 is a possible D gene (6 bases). CDR1 is SEHNR, CDR2 FQNEAQ, per germline (reference sequence). V was pared by 4 bases and J by 4 bases, with 8 bases between. The CDR3 has 12 amino acids. The CDR3 DNA sequence: TGTGCCAGCAGCTGGGACAATTACGAGCAGTACTTC. Its protein product is CASSWDNYEQYF.

The V gene is TRBV5-4, the J gene TRBJ2-1; 11 bases align to TRBD2. The junction had 8 bases not matched to a gene; V was cut back by 4 bases and J by 8 bases. The CDR3 consists of 15 residues. From germline, CDR1 is SGHNT and CDR2 YYREEE (reference sequence). CDR3 in amino acids: CASSPIAGGQDEQFF. For the CDR3, the DNA is TGTGCCAGCAGCCCAATAGCGGGAGGGCAGGATGAGCAGTTCTTC.

This rearrangement joins TRBV5-5 to TRBJ2-7; D possibly corresponds to TRBD2 (7 bases). The V gene lost 2 bases and the J gene lost 3 bases, with 12 bases spanning the gap. CDR3 length equals 14 residues. Germline V gene lookup returns CDR1 SGHKS and CDR2 YYEKEE (reference sequence). The CDR3 DNA sequence: TGTGCCAGCAGCTTCGGGGGGCCGGACTACGAGCAGTACTTC. Its protein product is CASSFGGPDYEQYF.

V and J are TRBV4-1 and TRBJ2-5, with 15 bases fitting TRBD2. There are 19 residues in the CDR3. Germline V gives CDR1 MGHRA, CDR2 YSYEKL. V lost 1 base to trimming and J lost 6 bases; unmatched junction nucleotides: 12. The CDR3 sequence is CASSQVPGLAGGVGKTQYF. CDR3 nucleotides: TGCGCCAGCAGCCAAGTCCCGGGACTAGCGGGAGGAGTTGGGAAGACCCAGTACTTC.

The V gene is TRBV5-8, the J gene TRBJ1-5; no reliable D call. V was shortened by 4 bases and J by 4 bases, with 12 bases between the two germline ends. Germline loops: CDR1 SGHTS, CDR2 YDEGEE. This CDR3 has 14 amino acids. The CDR3 spells CASSPRTGNQPQHF. DNA for the CDR3: TGTGCCAGCAGCCCGCGGACGGGGAATCAGCCCCAGCATTTT.

The chain uses TRBV5-1 and TRBJ2-7, with a possible D match to TRBD2 (6 bases). The CDR3 runs 14 residues. Germline V gene lookup returns CDR1 SGHRS and CDR2 YFSETQ. The V end lost 4 bases, the J end lost 1 base, and 12 bases lay between the germline ends. CDR3 DNA: TGCGCCAGCAGCCCAAATCGGGGGTCCTACGAGCAGTACTTC. It translates to CASSPNRGSYEQYF.

The chain couples TRBV29-1 to TRBJ2-1, with 7 bases aligning to TRBD2. V was clipped by 6 bases and J by 9 bases; unmatched bases: 11. CDR3 length: 13 amino acids. Germline loops: CDR1 SQVTM, CDR2 ANQGSEA. The chain's CDR3 is CSVLPTSLGEQFF. For the CDR3, the DNA is TGCAGCGTCCTCCCGACTAGCCTTGGTGAGCAGTTCTTC.

The chain couples TRBV6-5 to TRBJ1-1; D gene uncertain. CDR3 size: 13 residues. V was trimmed by 5 bases and J by 10 bases, leaving 17 bases between them. Per germline, CDR1 MNHEY and CDR2 SVGAGI. CDR3 sequence (DNA): TGTGCCAGCAGTCCACGGAGGGCCCAAGGAGCTTTCTTT. It yields the protein CASSPRRAQGAFF.